The sequence of this T cell receptor beta chain was determined in a study of T cell repertoires in cytomegalovirus infection. Study-wide findings and caveats: Dominating the ex vivo response were TCR beta clonotypes that were CMV-specific and HLA-C-restricted.

For this clonotype: Its antigen is undetermined.

TCRdb re-analysed the reads in MiXCR, keeping a single row per CDR3 protein. The table shows about 400,000 distinct CDR3 sequences, with about 34% occurring only once. Sequencing used cultured PBMCs, obtained from culture after CMV antigen stimulation. The receptor's source is a human donor in good health (CMV status not recorded). Some clones in this sample may be carry-over from other donors' samples.

CDR3 loop: CASSPGKGQAQHF. For the CDR3, the DNA is TGTGCCAGCAGCCCTGGAAAGGGGCAGGCCCAGCATTTT. The gene calls are TRBV4-2 and TRBJ1-5; maybe TRBD1 (5 bases). The CDR3 totals 13 residues. V was cut by 4 bases and J by 11 bases, with 15 bases left in between. Germline-derived CDR1 and CDR2 are LGHNA and YNFKEQ.